The source of this T cell receptor beta chain is a study of blood T cell repertoires in COVID-19. At the level of the study: Whether acute or convalescent, the COVID-19 samples came from the United States, Italy and Spain. The analysed material was cDNA or gDNA that came from T cells, B-cell-depleted T cells, or PBMCs.

The assay was immunoSEQ multiplex PCR, and TCRdb's table has in-frame clones only and misses some. The sample lists about 150,000 clones, about 85% occurring once. Patients from Seattle were sampled longitudinally, starting during active infection. The CDR3 is 14 residues long. V gave up 3 bases and J gave up 5 bases, with 13 bases separating them. Germline V lookup: CDR1 ENHRY, CDR2 SYGVKD. Sequencing was performed on peripheral blood. This chain uses TRBV10-3 with TRBJ1-1; D not certain. The receptor comes from a man aged 55 to 70 with COVID-19, enrolled during active disease. CDR3 bases: TGTGCCATCAGTGATCCCACAGCGGGGACTGAAGCTTTCTTT. The encoded protein is CAISDPTAGTEAFF.